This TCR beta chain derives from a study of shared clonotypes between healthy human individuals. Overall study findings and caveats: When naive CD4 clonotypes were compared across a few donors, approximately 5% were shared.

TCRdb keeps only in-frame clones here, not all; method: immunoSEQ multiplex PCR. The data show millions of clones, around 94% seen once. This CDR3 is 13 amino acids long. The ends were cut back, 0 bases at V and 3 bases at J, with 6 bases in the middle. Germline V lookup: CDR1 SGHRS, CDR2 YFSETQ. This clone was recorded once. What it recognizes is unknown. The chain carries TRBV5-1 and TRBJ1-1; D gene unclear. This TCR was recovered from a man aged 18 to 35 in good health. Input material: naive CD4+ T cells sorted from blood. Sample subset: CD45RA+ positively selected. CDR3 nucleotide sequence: TGCGCCAGCAGCTTGGACAGTGACACTGAAGCTTTCTTT. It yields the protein CASSLDSDTEAFF.